The 9 T cell receptor beta chains below come from one sample, sequenced in a study of CD8+ T cells in alopecia areata. The treatment here: oral pan-JAK inhibitor, 5-10 mg twice daily. In each case, RNA was isolated and then reverse transcribed into cDNA as the sequencing template. The assay was immunoSEQ multiplex PCR, and TCRdb's table has in-frame clones only and misses some. The sample has roughly 190,000 clones, approximately 67% seen once. Here the sequenced sample was CD4+ T cells sorted from blood, taken at roughly week 49, from a patient treated with tofacitinib. The receptors were sampled from a human donor with alopecia areata.

V usage is TRBV7-9 and J usage is TRBJ1-1, with a tentative D call TRBD1 (5 bases). Deletions cut 1 base from V and 5 bases from J, with 11 bases between. The CDR3 runs 14 residues. Looked up from germline, CDR1 is SEHNR and CDR2 is FQNEAQ (reference sequence). This CDR3 is CASSLEGSYTEAFF. Here the CDR3 DNA reads TGTGCCAGCAGCTTAGAGGGGAGTTATACTGAAGCTTTCTTT.

This clone has more than one count but fewer than ten. This chain links TRBV18 with TRBJ1-3; tentative D call: TRBD1 (5 bases). The CDR3 is 15 residues long. V lost 3 bases and J lost 2, with 11 bases in between. Germline V gene data show CDR1 as KGHSH and CDR2 as LQKENI. The CDR3 DNA sequence: TGTGCCAGCTCACCGGACACGGCCGCTGGAAACACCATATATTTT. Its protein product is CASSPDTAAGNTIYF.

The chain uses TRBV25-1 and TRBJ1-1; perhaps TRBD1 as D (5 bases). The V end was cut by 6 bases, the J end by 7 bases, with 12 bases between. The CDR3 covers 12 residues. Germline V CDR1 and CDR2: MGHDK, SYGVNS. The CDR3 spells CASRGDRGEAFF. CDR3 nucleotide sequence: TGTGCCAGCAGGGGGGATCGGGGTGAAGCTTTCTTT.

The gene calls are TRBV6-5 and TRBJ2-3, with D possibly matching TRBD1 (6 bases). This CDR3 spans 13 amino acids. V was pared by 10 bases and J by 5 bases, with 16 bases between. The germline V gene encodes CDR1 MNHEY and CDR2 SVGAGI. The DNA of the CDR3 is TGTGCCACCATTCCCAGGGGCCGAGATACGCAGTATTTT. This codes for CATIPRGRDTQYF.

CDR3 sequence (DNA): TGTGCCTGGAGGGGTCGGCGGGGGGGCACAGATACGCAGTATTTT. This translates into CAWRGRRGGTDTQYF. This rearrangement joins TRBV30 to TRBJ2-3; 8 bases are shared with TRBD2. J lost 1 base, V lost 3 bases, and 6 bases had no gene match. The V gene's germline CDR1 is GTSNPN and CDR2 SVGIG (reference sequence). CDR3 length equals 15 residues.

The chain recombines TRBV29-1 with TRBJ1-2; D remains ambiguous. Deletions cut 1 base from V and 8 bases from J, with 8 bases between. CDR3 length: 11 residues. Germline CDR1 is SQVTM and CDR2 is ANQGSEA. CDR3 nucleotide sequence: TGCAGCGTTGAAGTATCGTGGGGCTACACCTTC. This sequence encodes CSVEVSWGYTF.

This rearrangement joins TRBV29-1 to TRBJ1-4; no clear D. Trimming left V 3 bases short and J 10 bases short, with 18 bases between. This CDR3 comprises 14 residues. The germline V gene encodes CDR1 SQVTM and CDR2 ANQGSEA. The chain's CDR3 is CSVEPPGLSGKLFF. Written as DNA, the CDR3 is TGCAGCGTTGAGCCTCCGGGGTTATCGGGAAAACTGTTTTTT.

This chain links TRBV11-2 with TRBJ1-6; D is unresolved. CDR3 size: 13 residues. The V and J ends lost 0 bases and 12 bases respectively, with 9 bases between them. Germline values: CDR1 SGHAT, CDR2 FQNNGV. CDR3 DNA sequence: TGTGCCAGCAGCTTAGAACAGCCTTTACCCCTCCACTTT. It translates to CASSLEQPLPLHF.

V usage is TRBV20-1 and J usage is TRBJ1-1; TRBD1 matches 8 bases. The CDR3 totals 11 residues. J gave up 8 bases and V 8 bases, and 7 bases lay outside the gene matches. Looked up from germline, CDR1 is DFQATT and CDR2 is SNEGSKA (reference sequence). The CDR3 DNA sequence: TGCAGTCCTAACCGGGACAGGGAAGCTTTCTTT. Translation: CSPNRDREAFF.